This TCR beta chain emerged from a study of blood T cells in healthy people across ages. Note on this clonotype: The junction departs from germline at one end; a sequencing error may be responsible.

Germline CDR1 and CDR2: ENHRY and SYGVKD. The CDR3 is made up of 14 amino acids. Primers used in a second PCR of roughly 7 to 12 cycles were a sample-barcoded 5' primer and a J-beta primer mix. Each TCR beta cDNA got a 12-nucleotide random molecular identifier. TCRdb processed the 5' RACE reads anew with MiXCR; each CDR3 protein has one entry. The sample holds over 1,500,000 distinct CDR3 sequences, about two fifths seen once. The sequence was collected from a human donor in good health. Input material: blood. This chain connects TRBV10-3 to TRBJ1-1, with 7 bases that match TRBD1. CDR3 sequence reads: CTISEPGQMVEAFF. In DNA form, the CDR3 reads TGTACCATCAGTGAGCCGGGACAGATGGTTGAAGCTTTCTTT.